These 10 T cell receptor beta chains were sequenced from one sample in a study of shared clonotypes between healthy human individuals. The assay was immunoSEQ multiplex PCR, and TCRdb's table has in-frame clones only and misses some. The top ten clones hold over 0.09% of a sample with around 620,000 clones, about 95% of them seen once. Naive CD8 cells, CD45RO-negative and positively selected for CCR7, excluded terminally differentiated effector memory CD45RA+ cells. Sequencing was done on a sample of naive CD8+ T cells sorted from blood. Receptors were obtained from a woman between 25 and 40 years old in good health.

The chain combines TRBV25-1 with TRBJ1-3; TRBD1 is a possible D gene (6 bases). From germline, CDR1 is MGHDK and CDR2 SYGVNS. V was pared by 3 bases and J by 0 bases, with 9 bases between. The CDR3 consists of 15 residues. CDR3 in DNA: TGTGCCAGCAGTGAGGCAGGGGCCTCTGGAAACACCATATATTTT. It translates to CASSEAGASGNTIYF.

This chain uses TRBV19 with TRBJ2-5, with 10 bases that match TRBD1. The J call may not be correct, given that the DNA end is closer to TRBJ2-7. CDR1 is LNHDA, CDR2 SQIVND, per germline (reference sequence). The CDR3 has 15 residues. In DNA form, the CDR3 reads TGTGCCAGTAGTATGCCGGGACAGGGGTTCCCCGAGCAGTACTTC. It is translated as CASSMPGQGFPEQYF.

The CDR3 loop reads CASSEWSSGASYNEQFF. The CDR3 DNA reads TGTGCCAGCAGTGAATGGTCTAGCGGGGCGTCCTACAATGAGCAGTTCTTC. V usage is TRBV2 and J usage is TRBJ2-1; TRBD2 agrees at 9 bases. V was pared by 2 bases and J by 1 base, with 6 bases of the junction left unmatched. The CDR3 covers 17 residues. Germline loops: CDR1 SNHLY, CDR2 FYNNEI.

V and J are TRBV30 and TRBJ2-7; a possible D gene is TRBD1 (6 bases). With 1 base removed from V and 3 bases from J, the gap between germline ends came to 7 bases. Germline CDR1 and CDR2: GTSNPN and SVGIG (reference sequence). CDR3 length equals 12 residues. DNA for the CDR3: TGTGCCTGGAGTGCAGGGGACTACGAGCAGTACTTC. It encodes CAWSAGDYEQYF.

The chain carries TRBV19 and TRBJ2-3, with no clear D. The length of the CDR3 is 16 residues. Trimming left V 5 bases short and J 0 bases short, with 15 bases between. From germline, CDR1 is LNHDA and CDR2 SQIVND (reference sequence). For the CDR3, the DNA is TGTGCCAGTAGTCCGGGCCCTGGCGGTAGCACAGATACGCAGTATTTT. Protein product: CASSPGPGGSTDTQYF.

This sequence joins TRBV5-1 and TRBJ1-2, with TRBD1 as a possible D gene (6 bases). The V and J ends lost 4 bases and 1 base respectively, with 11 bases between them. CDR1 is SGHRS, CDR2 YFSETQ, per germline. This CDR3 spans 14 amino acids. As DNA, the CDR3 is TGCGCCAGCAGCCCCGAGGGGGTTAACTATGGCTACACCTTC. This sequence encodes CASSPEGVNYGYTF.

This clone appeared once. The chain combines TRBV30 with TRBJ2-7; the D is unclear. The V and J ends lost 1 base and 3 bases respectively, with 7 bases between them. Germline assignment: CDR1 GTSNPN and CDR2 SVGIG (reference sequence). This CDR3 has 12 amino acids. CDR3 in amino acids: CAWSGLSYEQYF. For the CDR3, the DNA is TGTGCCTGGAGTGGACTTAGCTACGAGCAGTACTTC. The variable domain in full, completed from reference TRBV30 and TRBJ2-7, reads SQTIHQWPATLVQPVGSPLSLECTVEGTSNPNLYWYRQAAGRGLQLLFYSVGIGQISSEVPQNLSASRPQDRQFILSSKKLLLSDSGFYLCAWSGLSYEQYFGPGTRLTVT.

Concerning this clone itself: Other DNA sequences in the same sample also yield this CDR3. CDR3 bases: TGTGCCAGCAGCGTAGGTGGAGGGACCTACGAGCAGTACTTC. It translates to CASSVGGGTYEQYF. The chain links TRBV9 to TRBJ2-7; tentatively, D is TRBD2 (6 bases). The CDR3 is 14 residues long. Trimming shortened V by 0 bases and J by 2 bases, and 9 bases separated the two germline ends. Germline V gene sequence: CDR1 SGDLS, CDR2 YYNGEE.

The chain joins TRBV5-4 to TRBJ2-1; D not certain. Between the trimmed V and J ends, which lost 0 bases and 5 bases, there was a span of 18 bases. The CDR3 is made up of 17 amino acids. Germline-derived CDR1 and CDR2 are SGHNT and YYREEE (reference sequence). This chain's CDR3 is CASSLAARGWSHNEQFF. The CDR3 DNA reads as TGTGCCAGCAGCTTGGCAGCGAGAGGTTGGTCGCACAATGAGCAGTTCTTC.

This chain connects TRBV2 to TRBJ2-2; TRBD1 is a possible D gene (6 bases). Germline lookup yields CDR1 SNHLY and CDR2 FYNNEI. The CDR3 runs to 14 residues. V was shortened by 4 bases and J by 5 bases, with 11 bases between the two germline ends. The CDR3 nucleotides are TGTGCCAGCAGTGGAAACAGGGTTACCGGGGAGCTGTTTTTT. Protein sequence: CASSGNRVTGELFF.